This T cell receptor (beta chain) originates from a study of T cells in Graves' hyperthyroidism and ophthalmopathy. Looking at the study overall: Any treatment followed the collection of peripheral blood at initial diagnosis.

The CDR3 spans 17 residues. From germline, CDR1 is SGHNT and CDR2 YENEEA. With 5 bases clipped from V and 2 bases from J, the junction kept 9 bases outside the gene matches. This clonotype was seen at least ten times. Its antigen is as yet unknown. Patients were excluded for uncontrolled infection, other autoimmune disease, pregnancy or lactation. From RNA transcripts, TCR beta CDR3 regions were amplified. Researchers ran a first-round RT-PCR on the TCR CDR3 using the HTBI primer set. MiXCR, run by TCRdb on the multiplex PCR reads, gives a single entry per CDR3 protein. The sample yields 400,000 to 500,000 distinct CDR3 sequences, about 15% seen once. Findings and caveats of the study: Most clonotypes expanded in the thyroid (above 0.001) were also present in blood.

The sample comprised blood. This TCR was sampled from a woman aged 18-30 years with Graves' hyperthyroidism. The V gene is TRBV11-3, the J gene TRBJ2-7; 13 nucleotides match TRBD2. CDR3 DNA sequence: TGTGCCAGCAGCACCTACACTAGCGGGAGGGCGGCCTACGAGCAGTACTTC. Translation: CASSTYTSGRAAYEQYF.